A selection of T cell receptor beta chains follows, all from one sample in a study of blood T cell repertoires in COVID-19. Here immunoSEQ multiplex PCR was the method, and the copy in TCRdb shows in-frame clones only, minus some. This sample has around 130,000 clones, with more than 75% found just once. The sequenced sample consisted of peripheral blood. These receptors were collected from a man between 60 and 75 years old with acute or convalescent COVID-19. Each CDR3 is given with its conserved first and last residue. The D gene is left open where the match is weak. Only part of the rows carry a size: once, few, many, or a class if the clone is expanded.

V: TRBV6-1
size: NA
D: NA
J: TRBJ1-5
CDR3: CASSEYRTDYNQPQHF
DNA: TGTGCCAGCAGTGAATATCGGACAGATTACAATCAGCCCCAGCATTTT

V: TRBV28
size: NA
D: TRBD2
J: TRBJ2-1
CDR3: CASMGWLAGKNEQFF
DNA: TGTGCCAGCATGGGGTGGCTAGCGGGAAAGAATGAGCAGTTCTTC

V: TRBV9
size: NA
D: TRBD2
J: TRBJ2-1
CDR3: CASSPQGLAAYNEQFF
DNA: TGTGCCAGCAGCCCCCAGGGACTAGCGGCGTACAATGAGCAGTTCTTC

V: TRBV5-1
size: many
D: NA
J: TRBJ1-2
CDR3: CASSFSTEGYGYTF
DNA: TGCGCCAGCAGCTTTAGTACAGAGGGCTATGGCTACACCTTC

V: TRBV18
size: NA
D: TRBD2
J: TRBJ2-3
CDR3: CASSLLAVVGASTDTQYF
DNA: TGTGCCAGCTCGCTCCTAGCGGTCGTGGGTGCGAGCACAGATACGCAGTATTTT

V: TRBV19
size: NA
D: NA
J: TRBJ1-3
CDR3: CASSREASGNTIYF
DNA: TGTGCCAGTAGTCGGGAAGCCTCTGGAAACACCATATATTTT

V: TRBV7-2
size: NA
D: NA
J: TRBJ2-7
CDR3: CASSSSSYEQYF
DNA: TGTGCCAGCAGTTCTAGCTCCTACGAGCAGTACTTC

V: TRBV10-1
size: few
D: NA
J: TRBJ2-5
CDR3: CASSEWAFGTQYF
DNA: TGCGCCAGCAGTGAGTGGGCCTTCGGGACCCAGTACTTC

V: TRBV7-9
size: NA
D: NA
J: TRBJ2-4
CDR3: CASSRGAGNIQYF
DNA: TGTGCCAGCAGCCGAGGCGCGGGAAACATTCAGTACTTC

V: TRBV5-6
size: NA
D: NA
J: TRBJ1-4
CDR3: CASSGTGRLEEKLFF
DNA: TGTGCCAGCAGCGGAACGGGGAGATTGGAAGAAAAACTGTTTTTT

V: TRBV4-2
size: NA
D: TRBD2
J: TRBJ2-5
CDR3: CASSLGTSGSSGVPETQYF
DNA: TGTGCCAGCAGCTTAGGGACTAGCGGGAGCTCTGGGGTCCCTGAGACCCAGTACTTC

V: TRBV19
size: NA
D: NA
J: TRBJ2-6
CDR3: CASIAGASGANVLTF
DNA: TGTGCCAGTATTGCAGGGGCCTCTGGGGCCAACGTCCTGACTTTC

V: TRBV7-2
size: NA
D: NA
J: TRBJ1-5
CDR3: CASSTGRDQPQHF
DNA: TGTGCCAGCAGTACTGGTCGGGATCAGCCCCAGCATTTT